This T cell receptor beta chain was observed in a study of beta chain features in type 1 diabetes. Study-wide findings and caveats: There was a moderate but significant shortening of TCRB CDR3s in all four CD4+ subsets of Type 1 diabetes patients.

The authors reverse transcribed all of the isolated RNA, so sequencing captured expressed TCRB transcripts. TCRdb keeps only in-frame clones here, not all; method: immunoSEQ multiplex PCR. Of some 350,000 clones in the sample, roughly 14% were seen once. A few counts support this clone. Its cognate antigen is unknown. V was clipped by 7 bases and J by 4 bases, with 18 bases between them. Germline loops: CDR1 LGHNA, CDR2 YSLEER. The CDR3 spans 15 residues. Stem cell-like memory, regulatory, central memory and naive CD4+ cells were sorted via CD45RO/CCR7/CD25/CD127/CD95/CD27. The sequenced material came from naive CD4+ T cells from blood. This clonotype was obtained from a woman younger than 30 with type 1 diabetes. V usage is TRBV4-3 and J usage is TRBJ2-3; a weak D match, TRBD1 (6 bases). The CDR3 DNA reads TGCGCCAGCACCGATGGGACACAGGGCCCAGATACGCAGTATTTT. Translated, it gives CASTDGTQGPDTQYF.